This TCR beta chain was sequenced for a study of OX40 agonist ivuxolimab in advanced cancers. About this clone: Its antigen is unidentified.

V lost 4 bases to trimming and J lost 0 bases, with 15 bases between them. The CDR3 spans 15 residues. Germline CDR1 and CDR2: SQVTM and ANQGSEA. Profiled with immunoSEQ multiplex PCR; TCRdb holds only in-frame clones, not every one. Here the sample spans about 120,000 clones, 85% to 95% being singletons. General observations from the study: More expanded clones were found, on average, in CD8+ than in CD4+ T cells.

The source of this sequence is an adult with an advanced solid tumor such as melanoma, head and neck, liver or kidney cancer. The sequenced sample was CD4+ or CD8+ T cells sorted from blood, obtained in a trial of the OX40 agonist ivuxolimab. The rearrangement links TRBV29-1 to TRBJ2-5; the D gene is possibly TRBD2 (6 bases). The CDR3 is CSVGLDTAYQETQYF. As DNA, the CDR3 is TGCAGCGTTGGACTAGACACGGCGTACCAAGAGACCCAGTACTTC.